This TCR beta chain was retrieved from a study of response to subunit inactivated influenza vaccine. This clonotype has only a few counts. Its target is unknown. Deletions cut 2 bases from V and 0 bases from J, with 13 bases between. Germline CDR1 DFQATT, CDR2 SNEGSKA (reference sequence). This CDR3 has 15 residues. TCRdb reprocessed the RT-PCR reads with MiXCR, giving one entry per CDR3 protein. The data contain over 750,000 distinct CDR3 sequences, roughly 20% of them singletons. Whole-study findings and limits: The authors proposed limited new T cell recruitment per seasonal influenza vaccination.

This material consisted of PBMCs from blood, taken less than 6 days after vaccination. The source is a man aged 50 or older who received an inactivated influenza vaccine. This chain joins TRBV20-1 and TRBJ1-1; possible D gene TRBD1, 5 bases. CDR3 in amino acids: CSARHRLQVNTEAFF. Here the CDR3 DNA reads TGCAGTGCTAGACATAGATTACAGGTGAACACTGAAGCTTTCTTT.